The clone carrying this T cell receptor beta chain was observed at least ten times. The antigen is unknown. The data are from a study of T cell repertoires in cytomegalovirus infection. About the research overall: Matching HLA type, along with CMV infection, was indicated by public TCR beta signatures.

Study-level results: Carriers of CMV plus the relevant HLA were identified by cumulative public TCR beta family frequency. The ex vivo response was dominated by HLA-C-restricted CMV-specific TCR beta clonotypes.

From the reads, TCRdb called clonotypes with MiXCR, one entry per CDR3 protein. The sample lists fewer than 550,000 distinct CDR3 sequences; roughly 10% were seen once. Trimming stripped 5 bases from V and 15 bases from J, with 14 bases between. The CDR3 has 11 residues. CDR1 and CDR2 (germline): MDHEN, SYDVKM. Input material: PBMCs. The sequence was collected from a human donor in good health (CMV status not recorded). Some clones in this sample may be carry-over from other donors' samples. The chain recombines TRBV28 with TRBJ2-1; a possible D gene is TRBD1 (5 bases). The DNA for the CDR3 is TGTGCCAGCAGTCAGGGATTTGGAAGGTTCTTC. Residues: CASSQGFGRFF.